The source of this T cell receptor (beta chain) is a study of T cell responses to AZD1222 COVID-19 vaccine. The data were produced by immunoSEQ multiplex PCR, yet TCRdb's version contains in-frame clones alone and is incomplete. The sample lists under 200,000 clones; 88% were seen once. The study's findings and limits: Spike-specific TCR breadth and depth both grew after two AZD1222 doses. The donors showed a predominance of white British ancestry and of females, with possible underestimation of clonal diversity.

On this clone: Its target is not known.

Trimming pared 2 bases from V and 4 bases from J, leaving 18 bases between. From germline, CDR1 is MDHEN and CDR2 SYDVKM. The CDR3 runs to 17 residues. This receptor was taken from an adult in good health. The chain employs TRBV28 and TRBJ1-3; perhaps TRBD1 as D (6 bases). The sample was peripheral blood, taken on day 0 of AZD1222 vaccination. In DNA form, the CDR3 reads TGTGCCAGCAGTTTAGGAGGCCCGGGGGCAGGGGGAAACACCATATATTTT. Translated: CASSLGGPGAGGNTIYF.